These 7 T cell receptor beta chains came from one sample sequenced in a study of cytomegalovirus exposure and HLA in healthy donors. Using immunoSEQ multiplex PCR, the repertoire was profiled, and TCRdb retains in-frame clones only, with some absent. The data show under 65,000 clones, with 89% seen just once and about 8.8% held by the top ten. Specimen: PBMCs. The receptors here all came from a woman between 18 and 30 years old in good health and CMV-seropositive.

This sequence joins TRBV5-4 and TRBJ2-1; 12 nucleotides align to TRBD2. This CDR3 has 16 residues. Germline V gene sequence: CDR1 SGHNT, CDR2 YYREEE (reference sequence). The V and J ends lost 5 bases and 0 bases, in that order; junction bases with no gene match: 3. This chain's CDR3 is CASRILAGGSYNEQFF. CDR3 nucleotides: TGTGCCAGCAGGATACTAGCGGGGGGCTCCTACAATGAGCAGTTCTTC.

V usage is TRBV2 and J usage is TRBJ1-3; 7 bases agree with TRBD1. Unmatched junction bases numbered 6, after V lost 6 bases and J lost 10 bases. This CDR3 contains 12 residues. Germline V CDR1 and CDR2: SNHLY, FYNNEI. CDR3: CASRIQGTTIYF. DNA for the CDR3: TGTGCCAGCAGGATACAGGGGACTACCATATATTTT.

This clone was observed a few times. The chain couples TRBV11-2 to TRBJ2-1; the match to TRBD2 covers 7 bases. CDR3 size: 15 residues. V lost 1 base, J lost 4 bases, and 4 bases stayed unmatched. The germline CDR1 and CDR2 sequences are SGHAT and FQNNGV. The CDR3 is CASSLGLAEYNEQFF. CDR3 in DNA: TGTGCCAGCAGCTTAGGGCTAGCGGAGTACAATGAGCAGTTCTTC.

The table lists this clone with a few counts. The CDR3 here is CASSPSGTGETQYF. The CDR3 coding sequence is TGTGCCAGCAGTCCGAGCGGGACAGGAGAGACCCAGTACTTC. The chain is built from TRBV27 and TRBJ2-5; D is possibly TRBD1 (8 bases). Trimming shortened V by 5 bases and J by 4 bases, and 14 bases separated the two germline ends. From germline, CDR1 is MNHEY and CDR2 SMNVEV (reference sequence). CDR3 length: 14 amino acids.

The chain recombines TRBV29-1 with TRBJ1-2, with D unclear. V was trimmed by 6 bases and J by 7 bases, leaving 15 bases between them. The CDR3 extends over 12 amino acids. Germline-derived CDR1 and CDR2 are SQVTM and ANQGSEA. CDR3 in amino acids: CSVVNSLAGYTF. The CDR3 DNA is TGCAGCGTCGTTAACAGCTTGGCTGGCTACACCTTC.

The gene calls are TRBV4-1 and TRBJ2-5; 7 bases match TRBD1. Germline V gene lookup returns CDR1 MGHRA and CDR2 YSYEKL. The CDR3 extends over 17 amino acids. Trimming removed 2 bases from V and 1 base from J; junction bases left unmatched: 10. CDR3 loop: CASSQRGQGVPQETQYF. The CDR3 coding sequence is TGCGCCAGCAGCCAAAGGGGGCAGGGGGTTCCCCAAGAGACCCAGTACTTC.

The chain joins TRBV18 to TRBJ1-2, with TRBD1 identical over 8 bases. Losses at the gene ends were 2 bases for V and 5 bases for J; bases not matched to a gene: 4. CDR3 length: 14 amino acids. From germline, CDR1 is KGHSH and CDR2 LQKENI. The CDR3 spells CASSPVDRGYGYTF. CDR3 bases: TGTGCCAGCTCACCAGTCGACAGGGGTTATGGCTACACCTTC.